A selection of T cell receptor beta chains follows, all from one sample in a study of blood T cell repertoires in COVID-19. The assay was immunoSEQ multiplex PCR, and TCRdb's table has in-frame clones only and misses some. The table includes 150,000 or so clones, about 85% detected once. Specimen: PBMCs or T cells enriched from blood (not recorded which). Every receptor here comes from a woman in her 40s who had been exposed to COVID-19. CDR3s include the opening cysteine and the closing phenylalanine or tryptophan. Each record gives: clone size, J gene, V gene, D gene, CDR3 DNA, CDR3 protein. A D gene is named only where the DNA matches it firmly. Clone size is shown for a subset of rows, as once, few, many or a class of expanded clone.

- | TRBJ2-1 | TRBV9 | - | TGTGCCAGCAGCGTAGTAGAAAGCTCCTACAATGAGCAGTTCTTC | CASSVVESSYNEQFF
- | TRBJ2-3 | TRBV10-2 | - | TGCGCCAGCAGTGAGGACAGGCACACAGATACGCAGTATTTT | CASSEDRHTDTQYF
- | TRBJ1-5 | TRBV6-5 | - | TGTGCCAGCGGAAGACAGGCTTTTTCCCAGCATTTT | CASGRQAFSQHF
- | TRBJ2-7 | TRBV5-4 | - | TGTGCCAGCAGCTTGTCCCGAGGGCAAAACTACGAGCAGTACTTC | CASSLSRGQNYEQYF
once | TRBJ2-1 | TRBV7-8 | - | TGTGCCAGCAGCCTCTTAGGGGATCGACATGAGCAGTTCTTC | CASSLLGDRHEQFF
- | TRBJ2-5 | TRBV7-2 | TRBD1 | TGTGCCAGCAGCTATAGTGCTCGGACAGGGCAAGAGACCCAGTACTTC | CASSYSARTGQETQYF
- | TRBJ1-3 | TRBV4-3 | - | TGCGCCAGCAGCTCAGGGTTCGCTGGAAACACCATATATTTT | CASSSGFAGNTIYF
- | TRBJ1-5 | TRBV2 | - | TGTGCCAGCAGTGTCACAGCACCGAGCAATCAGCCCCAGCATTTT | CASSVTAPSNQPQHF
- | TRBJ1-3 | TRBV28 | TRBD1 | TGTGCCAGCAGTTTATTAGGGGGCCGGATAAACACCATATATTTT | CASSLLGGRINTIYF
- | TRBJ1-2 | TRBV7-9 | TRBD1 | TGTGCCAGCAGCTTAGTACTACGGCGGGGACAGTATGGCTACACCTTC | CASSLVLRRGQYGYTF
- | TRBJ2-1 | TRBV5-4 | TRBD2 | TGTGCCAGCAGCCCTGGGCTAGCGGGGGGGTTCGAGCAGTTCTTC | CASSPGLAGGFEQFF
- | TRBJ2-6 | TRBV19 | TRBD1 | TGTGCCAGTAGGCCCAGGGGGCGGGACGTGGGGGTTCTCGGGGCCAACGTCCTGACTTTC | CASRPRGRDVGVLGANVLTF
few | TRBJ1-4 | TRBV5-1 | - | TGCGCCAGCAGCGTTCAAAGGACAGCAACTAATGAAAAACTGTTTTTT | CASSVQRTATNEKLFF
- | TRBJ2-7 | TRBV7-2 | TRBD1 | TGTGCCAGCAGCTCCGAACCGGGGACAGGCTACGAGCAGTACTTC | CASSSEPGTGYEQYF
- | TRBJ1-5 | TRBV25-1 | - | TGTGCCAGCTCCTATAGTCGGGGGCCCCAGCATTTT | CASSYSRGPQHF
- | TRBJ1-5 | TRBV2 | - | TGTGCCAGCAGTGAACTGGGACATAGCAATCAGCCCCAGCATTTT | CASSELGHSNQPQHF
- | TRBJ2-7 | TRBV5-4 | - | TGTGCCAGCAGCTTGGAGGGGAGGAGTCTGGTCGAGCAGTACTTC | CASSLEGRSLVEQYF
- | TRBJ2-5 | TRBV5-1 | - | TGCGCCAGCAGCTTCTCCAGTGGGGAAGGGGCCCAGTACTTC | CASSFSSGEGAQYF
- | TRBJ1-2 | TRBV7-9 | - | TGTGCCAGCAGCTTAGACTTCCCTTCGTATGGCTACACCTTC | CASSLDFPSYGYTF
- | TRBJ1-6 | TRBV2 | - | TGTGCCAGCAGTGAGCAGGGGCCGGCCTATAATTCACCCCTCCACTTT | CASSEQGPAYNSPLHF
- | TRBJ2-2 | TRBV7-9 | TRBD2 | TGTGCCAGCAGCCGAACTAGCGGGTTCAACACCGGGGAGCTGTTTTTT | CASSRTSGFNTGELFF
- | TRBJ1-1 | TRBV29-1 | - | TGCAGCGTTGCCGAAGAGTCCTTTTACCAAGGGGTCTTT | CSVAEESFYQGVF
- | TRBJ2-7 | TRBV19 | - | TGTGCCAGTAGTATGGACCTGGGGGGTATGTCCTACGAGCAGTACTTC | CASSMDLGGMSYEQYF
few | TRBJ2-7 | TRBV5-1 | TRBD1 | TGCGCCAGCAGCTTGGAGACAGGGGGCTACTACGAGCAGTACTTC | CASSLETGGYYEQYF
- | TRBJ1-3 | TRBV15 | - | TGTGCCACCAGCAGGGCAGGGGTGGATGGAAACACCATATATTTT | CATSRAGVDGNTIYF
- | TRBJ2-3 | TRBV5-1 | TRBD1 | TGCGCCAGCAGCTTCTTAGGACAGGGAACAGATACGCAGTATTTT | CASSFLGQGTDTQYF
- | TRBJ2-7 | TRBV14 | - | TGTGCCAGCAGCCCCCCTGACAGCCACGAGCAGTACTTC | CASSPPDSHEQYF
- | TRBJ1-5 | TRBV7-8 | - | TGTGCCAGCAGCCCACGACAGGTTCAGCCCCAGCATTTT | CASSPRQVQPQHF
once | TRBJ2-2 | TRBV4-3 | TRBD1 | TGCGCCAGCAGCCAAGGGGGACAGGGGGCAGGCACCGGGGAGCTGTTTTTT | CASSQGGQGAGTGELFF